The source of this TCR beta chain is a study of cytotoxic CD8 clonotypes in ibrutinib-treated CLL. In this sample, this clone turned up a few times. Only in-frame clones appear in the TCRdb table, and some are missing; sequencing was by immunoSEQ multiplex PCR. The profile shows tens of thousands of clones, 45% to 50% of them singletons. The CDR3 covers 13 residues. Losses at the gene ends were 4 bases for V and 3 bases for J; bases not matched to a gene: 2. The germline gives CDR1 LGHNA, CDR2 YNFKEQ. The chain is built from TRBV4-2 and TRBJ2-5; 7 bases line up with TRBD2. The receptor was derived from a human donor with chronic lymphocytic leukemia. The sequenced sample was PBMCs, obtained before ibrutinib treatment. CDR3 amino acids: CASSRTSEETQYF. The DNA for the CDR3 is TGTGCCAGCAGCCGCACTAGCGAAGAGACCCAGTACTTC.